This T cell receptor beta chain was retrieved from a study of T-cell reconstitution after alpha-beta-depleted transplantation in children. This clonotype appeared a few times. The antigen remains unidentified. Study-wide results and caveats: The study traced high day-60 TCRbeta diversity in some patients to surviving recipient T cells and thymic progenitors. At around two months after transplant, the alpha-beta T cells were reportedly derived from several hundred expanded clones that came from non-depleted graft cells.

Library preparation (for TCRbeta) was performed with unique molecular identifiers. TCRdb ran MiXCR on the PCR reads and lists one entry per CDR3 protein. This sample yields fewer than 1 million distinct CDR3 sequences, of which around 17% are seen a single time; roughly 5% belongs to the top ten. The germline V gene has CDR1 SGDLS and CDR2 YYNGEE. The CDR3 covers 17 residues. V was pared by 0 bases and J by 6 bases, with 11 bases of the junction left unmatched. Sequencing used PBMCs, mostly from graft donor cells, obtained 360 days after TCRalphabeta/CD19-depleted stem cell transplant. This TCR came from a male patient younger than 18 who had a stem cell transplant for acute lymphoblastic leukemia, so the T cells may come from the graft donor. This sequence joins TRBV9 and TRBJ2-7; 11 positions match TRBD2. The CDR3, as DNA: TGTGCCAGCAGCGTAGACCCACTAGCGGGAGTGCGGGTCGAGCAGTACTTC. Protein product: CASSVDPLAGVRVEQYF. Full variable domain (rest looked up from reference TRBV9 and TRBJ2-7): DSGVTQTPKHLITATGQRVTLRCSPRSGDLSVYWYQQSLDQGLQFLIQYYNGEERAKGNILERFSAQQFPDLHSELNLSSLELGDSALYFCASSVDPLAGVRVEQYFGPGTRLTVT.